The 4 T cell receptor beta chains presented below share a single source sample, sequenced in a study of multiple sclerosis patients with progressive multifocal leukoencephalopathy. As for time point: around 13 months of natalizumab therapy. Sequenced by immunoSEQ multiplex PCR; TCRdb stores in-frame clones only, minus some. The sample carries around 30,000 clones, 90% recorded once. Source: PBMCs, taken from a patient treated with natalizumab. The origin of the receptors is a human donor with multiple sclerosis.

The CDR3 sequence is CSVVLEGRNKAFF. The CDR3 nucleotides read TGCAGCGTTGTTTTGGAAGGGCGGAATAAAGCTTTCTTT. The V call is TRBV29-1, the J call TRBJ1-1; D call uncertain. The CDR3 covers 13 residues. Deletions cut 4 bases from V and 9 bases from J, with 18 bases between. The germline gives CDR1 SQVTM, CDR2 ANQGSEA.

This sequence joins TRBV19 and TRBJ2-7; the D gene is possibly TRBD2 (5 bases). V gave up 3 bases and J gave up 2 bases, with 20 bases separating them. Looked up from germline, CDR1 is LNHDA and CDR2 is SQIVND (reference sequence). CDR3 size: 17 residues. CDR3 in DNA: TGTGCCAGTAGTATCAAAAGAGGGCTTGGATCTACCTACGAGCAGTACTTC. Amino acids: CASSIKRGLGSTYEQYF. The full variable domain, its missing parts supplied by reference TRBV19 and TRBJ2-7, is DGGITQSPKYLFRKEGQNVTLSCEQNLNHDAMYWYRQDPGQGLRLIYYSQIVNDFQKGDIAEGYSVSREKKESFPLTVTSAQKNPTAFYLCASSIKRGLGSTYEQYFGPGTRLTVT.

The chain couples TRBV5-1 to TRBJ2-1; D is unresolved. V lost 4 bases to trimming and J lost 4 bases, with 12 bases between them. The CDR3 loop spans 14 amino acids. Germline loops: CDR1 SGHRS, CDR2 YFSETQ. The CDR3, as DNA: TGCGCCAGCAGCCTGGGCGAAGTTTACAATGAGCAGTTCTTC. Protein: CASSLGEVYNEQFF.

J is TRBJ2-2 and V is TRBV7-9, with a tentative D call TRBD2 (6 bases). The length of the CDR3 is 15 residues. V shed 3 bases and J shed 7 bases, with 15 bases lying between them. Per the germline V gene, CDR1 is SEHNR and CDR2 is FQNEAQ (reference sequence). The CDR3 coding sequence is TGTGCCAGCAGCTTCCTAGCGACCCATGGCGGGGAGCTGTTTTTT. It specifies CASSFLATHGGELFF.